This T cell receptor beta chain was identified during a study of blood T cell repertoires in COVID-19. Study context: Acute and convalescent COVID-19 samples came from the United States, Italy and Spain. From T cells, B-cell-depleted T cells, or PBMCs came the material, which was cDNA or gDNA.

In the original workflow: Quantification of nucleated cells was approximated via reference gene primer amplification. The protocol was immunoSEQ multiplex PCR, while the TCRdb copy is restricted to in-frame clones and leaves out a portion. V, J and clone size were drawn from that table, and D and trimming were deduced from the DNA. Among about 97,000 clones listed, 84% were seen once. The V and J ends lost 6 bases and 13 bases, in that order; junction bases with no gene match: 14. Looked up from germline, CDR1 is MNHEY and CDR2 is SVGAGI. The length of the CDR3 is 13 residues. This clone is termed medium-sized.

The TCR comes from a human donor in a cohort sampled during active COVID-19. The chain couples TRBV6-5 to TRBJ1-2, with TRBD1 matching 7 bases. Sequencing was carried out using peripheral blood. CDR3 region: CASSSRDSGRGTF. The DNA for the CDR3 is TGTGCCAGCAGCTCCAGGGACAGCGGTCGGGGCACCTTC.